This T cell receptor beta chain was recovered during a study of cytomegalovirus exposure and HLA in healthy donors (dated by TCRdb to the late 2010s). Notes on the research overall: The 670 or so repertoires of the first cohort and the 120 validation repertoires were produced on the same platform, according to a later analysis. In addition to the first cohort of 650 to 750 subjects, a separate validation cohort of some 120 different subjects was used. To predict cytomegalovirus infection status, the study brought together high-throughput TCR immunosequencing, statistical association of individual TCRs with disease status, and machine learning. The study was designed to test whether signatures of past pathogen exposure could be identified by cataloging public T cell receptors. Study-level results and caveats: A few of the identified cytomegalovirus-associated TCR beta chains were confirmed in vitro to be specific for cytomegalovirus antigens. While some public TCRs were present in many individuals, most TCR sequences turned up only very rarely across donors. The study listed 150 to 200 TCR beta chains as associated with cytomegalovirus. The authors suggested that the approach could potentially be extended to other disease states and immunological phenotypes. A later analysis had no HLA typing for the validation cohort, so co-occurrence there was scored across all 110 or so repertoires. Subsequent analysis determined that TCRs grouped into clusters in the first cohort also showed a tendency toward co-occurrence across the roughly 130 validation repertoires, and roughly 95% of cluster scores exceeded 0. The classifier was reported to diagnose cytomegalovirus status with high specificity and sensitivity in both the original cohort and the validation cohort.

The method was the immunoSEQ multiplex PCR assay. As for the original processing: A statistical classification framework was developed to diagnose cytomegalovirus status using the catalog of TCR beta chain sequences. TCRdb provides this immuneACCESS table in a form limited to in-frame rearrangements. Some clones are lacking; in checked studies, under half of them reflect an unresolved V gene, and why the rest are absent is not known. V and J calls and clone size are copied from that table; D and trimming were computed from the DNA. Within this sample are fewer than 300,000 clones, with roughly 90% of them counted one time only. The top ten clonotypes cover around 0.92% of the sample. This clone came up once. Its antigen target is currently unknown. No clone much larger than this one lies a single base away; base qualities are absent. The donors belonged to the validation cohort of over a hundred subjects, which was separate from the roughly 670-subject first cohort.

V is cut by 6 bases and J by 0 bases, and the space between the germline ends is 12 bases. The cysteine opens and the phenylalanine closes a CDR3 of 14 amino acids. The retained sequence is limited to the CDR3, 42 bases, with the frame set at the first base. CDR1 MNHEY and CDR2 SVGAGI are derived from the germline V gene. This TCR came from a woman younger than 30 in good health and CMV-seronegative. The V and J genes are TRBV6-5 and TRBJ2-7, with the D segment identity uncertain. The sample was PBMCs. The encoded CDR3 is CASRRLKSSYEQYF. The base sequence is TGTGCCAGCAGACGACTGAAGAGCTCCTACGAGCAGTACTTC.